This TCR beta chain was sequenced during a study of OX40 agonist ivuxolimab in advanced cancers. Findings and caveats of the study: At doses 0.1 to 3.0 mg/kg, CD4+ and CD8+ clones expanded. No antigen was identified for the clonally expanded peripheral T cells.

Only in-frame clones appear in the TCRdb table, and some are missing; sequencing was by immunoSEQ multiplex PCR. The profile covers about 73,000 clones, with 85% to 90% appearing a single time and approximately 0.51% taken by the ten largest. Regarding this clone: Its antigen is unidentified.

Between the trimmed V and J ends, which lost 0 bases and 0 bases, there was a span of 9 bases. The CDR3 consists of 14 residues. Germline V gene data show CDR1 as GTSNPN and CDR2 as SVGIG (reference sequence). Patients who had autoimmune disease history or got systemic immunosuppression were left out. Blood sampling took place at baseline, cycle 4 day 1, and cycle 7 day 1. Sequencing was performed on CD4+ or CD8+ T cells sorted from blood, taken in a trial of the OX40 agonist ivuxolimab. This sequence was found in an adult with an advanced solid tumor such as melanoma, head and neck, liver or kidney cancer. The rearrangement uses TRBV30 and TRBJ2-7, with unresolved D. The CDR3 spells CAWSVKVSSYEQYF. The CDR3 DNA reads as TGTGCCTGGAGTGTGAAGGTTAGCTCCTACGAGCAGTACTTC. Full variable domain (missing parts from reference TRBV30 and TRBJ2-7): SQTIHQWPATLVQPVGSPLSLECTVEGTSNPNLYWYRQAAGRGLQLLFYSVGIGQISSEVPQNLSASRPQDRQFILSSKKLLLSDSGFYLCAWSVKVSSYEQYFGPGTRLTVT.